Sequencing of this T cell receptor (beta chain) was carried out in a study of T cell repertoires in cytomegalovirus infection. For the study at large: Shared public TCR beta signatures pointed to both CMV infection and a matching HLA type. Study observations and caveats: Frequencies of public TCR beta families were cumulated, and this identified carriers of CMV plus the relevant HLA. In two of eight donors, the top clonotype was HLA-C-restricted CMV-specific.

TCRdb reanalysed the reads using MiXCR and keeps one entry per CDR3 protein. The top ten hold around 2.8% of the sample, which has approximately 700,000 distinct CDR3 sequences, 35% seen once. A remark on this clonotype: Its specificity is not known.

V was shortened by 8 bases and J by 0 bases, with 10 bases between the two germline ends. CDR3 length: 14 residues. In germline, CDR1 is SNHLY, CDR2 FYNNEI. V and J are TRBV2 and TRBJ2-2; D remains unclear. The receptor comes from a human donor in good health (CMV status not recorded). Some clones in this sample may be carry-over from other donors' samples. The sample was PBMCs. The CDR3 DNA sequence: TGTGCCAGCTTAGTACAAACGAACACCGGGGAGCTGTTTTTT. This codes for CASLVQTNTGELFF.